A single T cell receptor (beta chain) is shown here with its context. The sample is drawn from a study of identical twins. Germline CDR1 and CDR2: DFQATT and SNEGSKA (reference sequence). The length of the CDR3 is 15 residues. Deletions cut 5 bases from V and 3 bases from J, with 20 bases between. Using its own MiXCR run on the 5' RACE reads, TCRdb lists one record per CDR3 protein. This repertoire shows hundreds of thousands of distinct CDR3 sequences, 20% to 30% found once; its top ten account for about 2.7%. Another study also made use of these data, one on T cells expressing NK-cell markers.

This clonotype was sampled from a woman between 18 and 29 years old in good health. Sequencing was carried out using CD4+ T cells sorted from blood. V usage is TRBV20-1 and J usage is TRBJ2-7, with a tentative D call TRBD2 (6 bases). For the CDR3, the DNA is TGCAGTGCTGGGGGGTGGAGACGGGGTAACTACGAGCAGTACTTC. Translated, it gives CSAGGWRRGNYEQYF.